This T cell receptor beta chain was documented in a study of blood T cell repertoires in COVID-19. Overall study: Samples representing acute and convalescent COVID-19 were sourced from the United States, Italy and Spain.

Original processing methods: Counts of nucleated cells, estimated from reference gene primer amplification, were obtained. TCRdb's copy holds only in-frame clones and misses some; the assay was immunoSEQ multiplex PCR. The DNA was the basis for D and trimming; V, J and clone size are from that table. The sample carries over 150,000 clones, 80% to 85% recorded once. Trimming took off 5 bases at V and 6 bases at J, with 16 bases between the two ends. CDR3 size: 14 residues. CDR1 is MNHEY, CDR2 SVGAGI, per germline. This TCR was recovered from a woman aged 70-85 years with COVID-19, enrolled during active disease. Sample: peripheral blood. This rearrangement joins TRBV6-5 to TRBJ2-5; tentatively, D is TRBD2 (6 bases). The CDR3 coding sequence is TGTGCCAGCAGTATGGGGGGACCCGGAAAGACCCAGTACTTC. Translated: CASSMGGPGKTQYF.